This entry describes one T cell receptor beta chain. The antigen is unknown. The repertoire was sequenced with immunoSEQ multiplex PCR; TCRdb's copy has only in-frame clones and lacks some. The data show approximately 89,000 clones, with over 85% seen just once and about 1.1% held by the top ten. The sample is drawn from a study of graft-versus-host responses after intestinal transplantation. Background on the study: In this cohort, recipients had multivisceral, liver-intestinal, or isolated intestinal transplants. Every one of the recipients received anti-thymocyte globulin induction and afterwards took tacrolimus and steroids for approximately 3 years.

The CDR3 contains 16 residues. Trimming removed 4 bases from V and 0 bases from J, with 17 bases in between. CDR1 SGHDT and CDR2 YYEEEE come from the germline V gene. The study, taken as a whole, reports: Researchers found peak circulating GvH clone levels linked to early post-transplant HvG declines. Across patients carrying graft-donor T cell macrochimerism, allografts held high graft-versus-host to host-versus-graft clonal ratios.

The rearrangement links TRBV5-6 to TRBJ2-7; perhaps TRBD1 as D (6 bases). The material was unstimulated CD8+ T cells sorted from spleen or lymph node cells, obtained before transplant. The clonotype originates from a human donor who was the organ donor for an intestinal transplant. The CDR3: CASSPSGAQPSYEQYF. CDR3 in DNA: TGTGCCAGCAGCCCGTCAGGGGCCCAACCCTCCTACGAGCAGTACTTC.